Listed below are T cell receptor beta chains from one sample, sequenced in a study of blood T cell repertoires in COVID-19. Profiled with immunoSEQ multiplex PCR; TCRdb holds only in-frame clones, not every one. This table has 120,000 to 150,000 clones, roughly 79% appearing once. What was sequenced was peripheral blood. These receptors came from a human donor with acute or convalescent COVID-19. The donor label of this sample is uncertain. CDR3s include the opening cysteine and the closing phenylalanine or tryptophan. A D gene is named only where the DNA matches it firmly. The size of a clone is reported for some rows only, either as once, few or many, or as a class for expanded clones.

>TRBV6-5|TRBJ2-5|-|few
CASSPWSDQETQYF
TGTGCCAGCAGTCCCTGGTCGGACCAAGAGACCCAGTACTTC
>TRBV5-1|TRBJ1-2|-|-
CASSSQGGDGYTF
TGCGCCAGCAGCTCTCAGGGAGGCGATGGCTACACCTTC
>TRBV6-1|TRBJ1-3|-|-
CASSENGAGYGNTIYF
TGTGCCAGCAGTGAAAATGGGGCAGGGTACGGAAACACCATATATTTT
>TRBV7-8|TRBJ1-5|TRBD1|-
CASSKTGKGNQPQHF
TGTGCCAGCAGCAAGACAGGGAAGGGCAATCAGCCCCAGCATTTT
>TRBV9|TRBJ1-3|-|-
CASSAEGGSSGNTIYF
TGTGCCAGCAGCGCCGAAGGGGGTTCCTCTGGAAACACCATATATTTT
>TRBV19|TRBJ1-1|TRBD1|-
CASSWRTGRGTEAFF
TGTGCCAGTAGTTGGAGGACAGGCCGAGGCACTGAAGCTTTCTTT
>TRBV6-6|TRBJ1-1|TRBD1|-
CASSYSRGLNTEAFF
TGTGCCAGCAGTTACTCTAGGGGGCTGAACACTGAAGCTTTCTTT
>TRBV2|TRBJ1-2|-|-
CASSPTQYGYTF
TGTGCCAGCAGTCCGACTCAGTATGGCTACACCTTC
>TRBV5-6|TRBJ1-1|TRBD1|-
CASSAGQLNTEAFF
TGTGCCAGCAGCGCGGGACAGTTGAACACTGAAGCTTTCTTT
>TRBV7-8|TRBJ2-5|-|-
CASSLARGTQYF
TGTGCCAGCAGCCTTGCCCGAGGGACCCAGTACTTC
>TRBV13|TRBJ2-7|-|-
CASSSTAGQPPYEQYF
TGTGCCAGCAGTTCAACCGCGGGACAGCCCCCCTACGAGCAGTACTTC
>TRBV19|TRBJ1-5|-|-
CASSMRVGQPQHF
TGTGCCAGTAGTATGCGGGTCGGTCAGCCCCAGCATTTT
>TRBV19|TRBJ1-1|-|-
CASSSNREAFF
TGTGCCAGTAGTAGCAACAGGGAGGCTTTCTTT
>TRBV7-9|TRBJ1-2|-|-
CASSPLSGYTF
TGTGCCAGCAGCCCTCTGTCTGGCTACACCTTC
>TRBV6-5|TRBJ1-2|-|-
CASSYSKGYGYTF
TGTGCCAGCAGTTACTCGAAGGGGTATGGCTACACCTTC
>TRBV5-4|TRBJ1-2|TRBD1|-
CASSSTGVYGYTF
TGTGCCAGCAGCTCCACAGGGGTTTATGGCTACACCTTC
>TRBV9|TRBJ1-2|-|-
CASSTQGVANYGYTF
TGTGCCAGCAGCACCCAAGGGGTAGCTAACTATGGCTACACCTTC
>TRBV9|TRBJ1-1|TRBD1|-
CASSPMDRVVWVTEAFF
TGTGCCAGCAGCCCGATGGACAGGGTTGTATGGGTCACTGAAGCTTTCTTT
>TRBV2|TRBJ1-2|TRBD1|-
CASRETGERGYTF
TGTGCCAGCAGGGAGACAGGGGAGCGAGGCTACACCTTC
>TRBV6-5|TRBJ1-1|TRBD1|-
CASSRSQGVTEAFF
TGTGCCAGCAGTCGTTCTCAGGGGGTTACTGAAGCTTTCTTT
>TRBV9|TRBJ2-3|-|-
CASSVSTRVDTQYF
TGTGCCAGCAGCGTGTCGACCCGGGTAGATACGCAGTATTTT
>TRBV10-1|TRBJ2-7|TRBD1|-
CASSDGTGLTYEQYF
TGCGCCAGCAGCGACGGGACAGGACTAACCTACGAGCAGTACTTC
>TRBV5-4|TRBJ2-4|TRBD1|-
CASSSGTALAKNIQYF
TGTGCCAGCAGCTCTGGGACAGCCCTAGCCAAAAACATTCAGTACTTC
>TRBV24-1|TRBJ1-2|-|few
CATKGIDYGYTF
TGTGCCACCAAGGGGATTGACTATGGCTACACCTTC
>TRBV10-3|TRBJ2-2|-|-
CASGTSEQAGELFF
TGTGCCTCTGGGACTTCAGAACAGGCCGGGGAGCTGTTTTTT
>TRBV7-3|TRBJ2-3|-|-
CASSRSLTGGPDTQYF
TGTGCCAGCAGCCGGAGTCTGACCGGGGGGCCAGATACGCAGTATTTT
>TRBV6-6|TRBJ2-2|-|-
CASSYEVVTGELFF
TGTGCCAGCAGTTACGAGGTAGTCACCGGGGAGCTGTTTTTT
>TRBV18|TRBJ1-1|-|many
CASSPAVPGGNTEAFF
TGTGCCAGCTCACCTGCAGTTCCGGGGGGGAACACTGAAGCTTTCTTT
>TRBV5-1|TRBJ2-3|-|-
CASNSGTDTQYF
TGCGCCAGCAATAGCGGCACAGATACGCAGTATTTT
>TRBV6-1|TRBJ1-5|TRBD1|-
CASSELQGIGNQPQHF
TGTGCCAGCAGTGAACTACAGGGGATTGGCAATCAGCCCCAGCATTTT
>TRBV30|TRBJ1-2|TRBD1|-
CAWSATGINGYTF
TGTGCCTGGAGCGCGACAGGGATTAATGGCTACACCTTC
>TRBV27|TRBJ2-2|-|-
CASSSQASNTGELFF
TGTGCCAGCAGTTCCCAGGCGTCGAACACCGGGGAGCTGTTTTTT
>TRBV4-1|TRBJ1-5|-|-
CASSQEEQINQPQHF
TGCGCCAGCAGCCAAGAGGAACAGATCAATCAGCCCCAGCATTTT
>TRBV19|TRBJ2-2|TRBD2|-
CASSSAGGITGELFF
TGTGCCAGTAGTTCTGCGGGGGGAATAACCGGGGAGCTGTTTTTT
>TRBV7-7|TRBJ2-7|TRBD1|-
CASSPSDRVGIYEQYF
TGTGCTAGCAGCCCGTCGGACAGGGTGGGCATCTACGAGCAGTACTTC
>TRBV3-1/TRBV3-2|TRBJ2-5|TRBD2|few
CASSQVITSGGAQETQYF
TGTGCCAGCAGCCAAGTTATCACTAGCGGGGGGGCCCAAGAGACCCAGTACTTC
>TRBV5-4|TRBJ1-1|-|few
CASSYGRFTEAFF
TGTGCCAGCAGCTACGGCAGGTTCACTGAAGCTTTCTTT
>TRBV6-5|TRBJ1-1|TRBD1|-
CASSSHRGRAFF
TGTGCCAGCAGTTCCCACAGGGGGCGAGCTTTCTTT
>TRBV2|TRBJ1-4|TRBD1|-
CASTLEMGDRGEKLFF
TGTGCCAGCACCCTAGAAATGGGGGACAGGGGAGAAAAACTGTTTTTT
>TRBV18|TRBJ1-1|-|-
CASSPPRDTEAFF
TGTGCCAGCTCACCACCGAGGGACACTGAAGCTTTCTTT
>TRBV9|TRBJ1-2|-|-
CASSVGDNYGYTF
TGTGCCAGCAGCGTCGGTGATAACTATGGCTACACCTTC
>TRBV10-3|TRBJ2-6|TRBD1|-
CAISESTGQGGVGANVLTF
TGTGCCATCAGTGAGTCGACGGGACAGGGTGGGGTCGGGGCCAACGTCCTGACTTTC
>TRBV11-2|TRBJ1-5|-|few
CASSLGLNQPQHF
TGTGCCAGCAGCTTAGGGCTTAATCAGCCCCAGCATTTT
>TRBV7-2|TRBJ2-2|TRBD1|once
CASNPTGGEGELFF
TGTGCCAGCAACCCGACAGGGGGCGAAGGGGAGCTGTTTTTT
>TRBV2|TRBJ1-6|TRBD1|-
CVSRDRGNSPLHF
TGTGTCAGCCGGGACAGGGGAAATTCACCCCTCCACTTT
>TRBV19|TRBJ1-5|-|-
CASSPGGVIEPQHF
TGTGCCAGCTCCCCCGGGGGGGTAATTGAGCCCCAGCATTTT
>TRBV13|TRBJ1-5|-|-
CASSFREGNQPQHF
TGTGCCAGCAGCTTCCGTGAGGGCAATCAGCCCCAGCATTTT
>TRBV5-1|TRBJ2-5|TRBD1|-
CASSTQSGTEETQYF
TGCGCCAGCAGCACCCAGTCCGGGACAGAAGAGACCCAGTACTTC
>TRBV18|TRBJ1-4|-|-
CASSPRFVENGEKLFF
TGTGCCAGCTCACCACGTTTCGTCGAGAACGGTGAAAAACTGTTTTTT
>TRBV9|TRBJ1-2|-|-
CASSPPGGGAYGYTF
TGTGCCAGCAGCCCACCGGGCGGGGGCGCGTATGGCTACACCTTC
>TRBV24-1|TRBJ1-3|-|-
CATSDVEGSSGNTIYF
TGTGCCACCAGTGATGTTGAAGGGAGCTCTGGAAACACCATATATTTT
>TRBV9|TRBJ2-2|-|-
CASSAERWDTGELFF
TGTGCCAGCAGCGCCGAGAGGTGGGACACCGGGGAGCTGTTTTTT